These 21 T cell receptor beta chains were all obtained from the same sample, sequenced in a study of cytomegalovirus exposure and HLA in healthy donors. Primers for the PCR totalled 60 Vbeta and 13 Jbeta. The method was immunoSEQ multiplex PCR; TCRdb's version includes in-frame clones alone and lacks a portion of them. The sample contains some 70,000 clones, about 88% of which appear only once. Sequencing used PBMCs. The receptor set was obtained from a woman between 50 and 59 years old in good health and CMV-seronegative.

The V and J genes are TRBV4-3 and TRBJ1-6, with 9 bases identical to TRBD1. The CDR3 loop spans 15 amino acids. Germline assignment: CDR1 LGHNA and CDR2 YSLEER. V dropped 2 bases and J dropped 6; count of bases not matched to a gene: 2. The CDR3: CASSQPGQGNSPLHF. CDR3 nucleotides: TGCGCCAGCAGCCAACCGGGACAGGGTAATTCACCCCTCCACTTT.

This clone was seen just once. The chain combines TRBV4-1 with TRBJ2-1; tentative D call: TRBD1 (6 bases). V shed 4 bases and J shed 2 bases, with 15 bases lying between them. The CDR3 runs to 16 residues. The germline gives CDR1 MGHRA, CDR2 YSYEKL. The chain's CDR3 is CASSPQTDRAYNEQFF. The CDR3 DNA is TGCGCCAGCAGCCCTCAAACGGACAGAGCCTACAATGAGCAGTTCTTC.

The sample holds one count of this clone. The V gene is TRBV10-3, the J gene TRBJ2-7; 13 bases are shared with TRBD2. Germline V gives CDR1 ENHRY, CDR2 SYGVKD. The V segment lost 3 bases and the J segment 7 bases; nucleotides outside the gene matches: 6. This CDR3 region has 15 residues. The CDR3 DNA follows: TGTGCCATCAGTGAATCACTAGCGGGGGGGAGTGAGCAGTACGTC. Residues: CAISESLAGGSEQYV.

The chain recombines TRBV5-1 with TRBJ1-1, with TRBD1 identical over 8 bases. This CDR3 contains 18 residues. Germline V gene data show CDR1 as SGHRS and CDR2 as YFSETQ. Unmatched junction bases numbered 11, after V lost 1 base and J lost 0 bases. The CDR3 reads CASSLNGGQGPLNTEAFF. In DNA form, the CDR3 reads TGCGCCAGCAGCTTGAACGGAGGACAGGGACCATTGAACACTGAAGCTTTCTTT.

The chain employs TRBV7-9 and TRBJ1-1, with D maybe TRBD1 (5 bases). Germline-derived CDR1 and CDR2 are SEHNR and FQNEAQ (reference sequence). Trimming stripped 4 bases from V and 3 bases from J, with 9 bases between. This CDR3 contains 13 residues. CDR3 DNA: TGTGCCAGCAGCTCTGACAGAGACACTGAAGCTTTCTTT. Encoded protein: CASSSDRDTEAFF.

The chain combines TRBV7-2 with TRBJ2-1; 8 bases align to TRBD2. The CDR3 has 14 residues. V dropped 3 bases and J dropped 9; count of bases not matched to a gene: 7. The germline CDR1 and CDR2 sequences are SGHTA and FQGNSA. CDR3 nucleotides: TGTGCCAGCAGCTTTACACCGGGACTAGTTGAGCAGTTCTTC. It codes for CASSFTPGLVEQFF. Combining the CDR3 with reference TRBV7-2 and TRBJ2-1 gives the whole variable domain GAGVSQSPSNKVTEKGKDVELRCDPISGHTALYWYRQSLGQGLEFLIYFQGNSAPDKSGLPSDRFSAERTGGSVSTLTIQRTQQEDSAVYLCASSFTPGLVEQFFGPGTRLTVL.

This clone was seen just once. The chain employs TRBV5-6 and TRBJ2-3, with D perhaps matching TRBD1 (6 bases). The CDR3 contains 13 residues. Trimming removed 4 bases from V and 1 base from J, with 7 bases in between. Germline CDR1 reads SGHDT; CDR2 reads YYEEEE. The CDR3 reads CASSHRGTDTQYF. DNA of the CDR3: TGTGCCAGCAGCCACAGGGGCACAGATACGCAGTATTTT.

The chain carries TRBV4-1 and TRBJ1-1; D ambiguous. Deletions cut 1 base from V and 7 bases from J, with 7 bases between. This CDR3 region has 12 residues. Germline CDR1 is MGHRA and CDR2 is YSYEKL. The CDR3 DNA is TGCGCCAGCAGCCAAGTGGAGGGTGAAGCTTTCTTT. Translation gives CASSQVEGEAFF.

The chain combines TRBV9 with TRBJ1-3, with TRBD1 identical over 9 bases. Germline V gene data show CDR1 as SGDLS and CDR2 as YYNGEE. The CDR3 runs to 16 residues. V was clipped by 0 bases and J by 3 bases; unmatched bases: 4. CDR3 bases: TGTGCCAGCAGCGTAGCGGGACAGGGATTTGGAAACACCATATATTTT. It specifies CASSVAGQGFGNTIYF.

This chain uses TRBV18 with TRBJ1-5; 7 positions agree with TRBD1. The germline CDR1 and CDR2 sequences are KGHSH and LQKENI. This CDR3 is 15 amino acids long. With V trimmed by 2 bases and J by 1 base, 2 bases remained unmatched. CDR3 in DNA: TGTGCCAGCTCACCATCAGGGGGAAGCAATCAGCCCCAGCATTTT. Its translation: CASSPSGGSNQPQHF.

The chain joins TRBV6-4 to TRBJ2-1, with 8 bases that match TRBD2. There are 15 residues in the CDR3. V lost 6 bases, J lost 6 bases, and 10 bases stayed unmatched. Germline-derived CDR1 and CDR2 are MRHNA and SNTAGT. CDR3 residues: CASRSLAGMGNEQFF. Written as DNA, the CDR3 is TGTGCCAGCAGGAGCTTAGCGGGAATGGGCAATGAGCAGTTCTTC.

Only a few counts were recorded for this clone. V and J are TRBV6-1 and TRBJ1-3; D gene unclear. The CDR3 sequence is 16 residues long. The V end was cut by 4 bases, the J end by 0 bases, with 13 bases between. Germline V gene sequence: CDR1 MNHNS, CDR2 SASEGT. CDR3 DNA sequence: TGTGCCAGCAGTGGAGGCAGTCAATCCTCTGGAAACACCATATATTTT. This sequence encodes CASSGGSQSSGNTIYF.

The V gene is TRBV7-9, the J gene TRBJ1-4; D uncertain. Trimming took 8 bases from V and 7 from J, leaving 8 bases between them. Germline CDR1 SEHNR, CDR2 FQNEAQ (reference sequence). This CDR3 comprises 11 residues. The CDR3 region is CASRGGEKLFF. CDR3 nucleotide sequence: TGTGCCAGCCGCGGTGGTGAAAAACTGTTTTTT.

This clone has just a few counts. The gene calls are TRBV11-2 and TRBJ2-1; 12 bases line up with TRBD2. The CDR3 contains 16 residues. Trimming removed 1 base from V and 8 bases from J; junction bases left unmatched: 6. CDR1 is SGHAT, CDR2 FQNNGV, per germline. In DNA, the CDR3 is TGTGCCAGCAGCTTAGGACTAGCGGGAGTATCGCATGAGCAGTTCTTC. Amino acid sequence: CASSLGLAGVSHEQFF.

The V gene is TRBV6-5, the J gene TRBJ2-1; TRBD2 agrees at 14 bases. The CDR3 is made up of 14 amino acids. Germline V gene lookup returns CDR1 MNHEY and CDR2 SVGAGI. V shed 5 bases and J 10 bases; nucleotides not matched to a gene: 4. CDR3 DNA sequence: TGTGCCAGCAGTGTGGGACTAGCGGGAGTAGAGCAGTTCTTC. Translated, it gives CASSVGLAGVEQFF.

This chain joins TRBV28 and TRBJ2-5; perhaps TRBD1 as D (6 bases). V was clipped by 5 bases and J by 5 bases, with 12 bases between them. Germline lookup yields CDR1 MDHEN and CDR2 SYDVKM. This CDR3 has 13 residues. CDR3 protein: CASSPSGDETQYF. The CDR3 DNA sequence: TGTGCCAGCAGTCCTTCAGGGGATGAGACCCAGTACTTC.

V gene TRBV27 combines with J gene TRBJ2-3; D is ambiguous. The V gene's germline CDR1 is MNHEY and CDR2 SMNVEV (reference sequence). Trimming shortened V by 3 bases and J by 0 bases, and 4 bases separated the two germline ends. There are 13 residues in the CDR3. The CDR3 spells CASSFPSTDTQYF. The CDR3 DNA reads TGTGCCAGCAGTTTTCCGAGCACAGATACGCAGTATTTT.

This chain links TRBV5-1 with TRBJ2-2; 11 nucleotides align to TRBD1. The trim removed 3 bases at V and 3 bases at J, leaving 1 base unmatched. This CDR3 is built from 15 residues. Germline loops: CDR1 SGHRS, CDR2 YFSETQ. CDR3 sequence (DNA): TGCGCCAGCAGCTGGGGACAGGGGGACACCGGGGAGCTGTTTTTT. Its translation is CASSWGQGDTGELFF.

The chain joins TRBV28 to TRBJ2-5, with D uncertain. V was pared by 5 bases and J by 0 bases, with 7 bases between. Germline loops: CDR1 MDHEN, CDR2 SYDVKM. This CDR3 contains 13 residues. The chain's CDR3 is CASSLGHQETQYF. CDR3 sequence (DNA): TGTGCCAGCAGTCTCGGTCACCAAGAGACCCAGTACTTC.

The chain employs TRBV4-1 and TRBJ2-7; D might be TRBD2 (5 bases). V was shortened by 0 bases and J by 6 bases, with 15 bases between the two germline ends. The CDR3 extends over 15 amino acids. The germline gives CDR1 MGHRA, CDR2 YSYEKL. The CDR3, as DNA: TGCGCCAGCAGCCAAGATAAGGCAGAGGGCGGCGAGCAGTACGTC. Encoded protein: CASSQDKAEGGEQYV.

This chain joins TRBV19 and TRBJ2-3, with 13 bases that match TRBD2. The junction had 6 bases not matched to a gene; V was cut back by 5 bases and J by 4 bases. Germline assignment: CDR1 LNHDA and CDR2 SQIVND (reference sequence). This CDR3 comprises 16 residues. CDR3 bases: TGTGCCAGTAGTGTCCTCACTAGCGGGAGGGCAGATACGCAGTATTTT. Translating gives CASSVLTSGRADTQYF.